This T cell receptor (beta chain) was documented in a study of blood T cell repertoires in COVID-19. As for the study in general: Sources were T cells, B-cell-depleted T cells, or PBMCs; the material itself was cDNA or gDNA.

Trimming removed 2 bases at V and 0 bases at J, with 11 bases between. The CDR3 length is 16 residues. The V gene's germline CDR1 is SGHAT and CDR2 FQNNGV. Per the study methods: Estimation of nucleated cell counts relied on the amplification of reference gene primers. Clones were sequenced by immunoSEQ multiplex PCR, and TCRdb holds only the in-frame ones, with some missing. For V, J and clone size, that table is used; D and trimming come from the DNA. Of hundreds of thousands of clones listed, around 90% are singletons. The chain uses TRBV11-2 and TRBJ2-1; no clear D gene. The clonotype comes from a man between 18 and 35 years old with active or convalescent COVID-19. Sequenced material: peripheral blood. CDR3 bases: TGTGCCAGCAGCTTAAAATGGAGTAGCTCCTACAATGAGCAGTTCTTC. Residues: CASSLKWSSSYNEQFF.